This T cell receptor beta chain was sequenced in a study of Graves' ophthalmopathy and Graves' hyperthyroidism (dated by TCRdb to 2016 to 2019). About the study as a whole: Peripheral blood samples were taken at the time of initial diagnosis, before any treatment was given. The study used TCR beta repertoire signatures to distinguish Graves' ophthalmopathy from Graves' hyperthyroidism and to predict progression to ophthalmopathy. In total, around 140 blood samples were TCR-sequenced: fewer than 50 ophthalmopathy, about 75 hyperthyroidism and about 17 hyperthyroidism-to-ophthalmopathy patients. A discovery set of 95 to 100 patients (under 45 ophthalmopathy, about 59 stable hyperthyroidism) was enrolled to explore V-J signatures distinguishing ophthalmopathy from hyperthyroidism. For independent validation, a separate cohort was made up of 18 hyperthyroidism patients plus 17 patients who later progressed from hyperthyroidism to ophthalmopathy. In roughly 6 hyperthyroidism patients, the T-cell repertoire of thyroid tissue was compared with the T-cell repertoire of blood. Following sampling, methimazole starting at 30 mg daily was administered to hyperthyroidism patients, and high-dose intravenous methylprednisolone was administered to ophthalmopathy patients.

Results the study describes overall, beyond this receptor: Most expanded thyroid clonotypes with frequency above 0.001 were also detected in blood, suggesting blood repertoires may reflect the thyroid immune response. No statistical method was used to predetermine the sample size, and group allocation was not hidden from the investigators. In cross-validation, the 13-signature model distinguished ophthalmopathy from stable hyperthyroidism with almost 90% sensitivity and 81% to 83% specificity, and in the test set the corresponding values were approximately 80% and 75%. In validation, the model predicted ophthalmopathy progression with nearly 71% sensitivity and 72.22% specificity; some 13 predicted patients were CT-confirmed with GO in a median of 6.5 months.

For repertoire sequencing, TCR beta CDR3 regions were amplified from RNA transcripts. A first-round RT-PCR used HTBI primers with the Qiagen OneStep RT-PCR kit, followed by a second-round multiplex PCR, size selection and purification. Libraries were sequenced paired-end with 100 bp reads on an Illumina HiSeq2000. In the authors' own workflow: SOAPnuke was used to process the reads, removing any read that contained adapters or uncalled bases, had a mean Phred below 15, or lacked an exact match to the constant primer or identifier. COPE v1.2.5 was used to merge high-quality paired reads. Each unique nucleotide sequence was treated as a clonotype, and MiTCR v1.1 was used to align the clonotypes to the IMGT TRB V, D and J references. Only V-J combinations with frequency above 0.0001 were analysed, covering around 99% of repertoires. For each V-J combination, a TCR clonal expansion and chaos score was defined as the ratio of F50 clonal expansion to chaos observed in the TCRdist matrix. Welch's t-statistics and random forest were used to narrow the features down to 13 V-J combinations, which were then fed into a naive Bayes classifier. The similarity between thyroid and blood repertoires was quantified using the Morisita-Horn index. TCRdb passed the public sequencing reads through fastp at Q25 and MiXCR, retaining productive beta sequences. When rows share a CDR3 protein, they turn into one entry using the most common DNA and genes. The V and J calls were determined by TCRdb, not by the authors. Recorded for this sample are under 400,000 distinct CDR3 sequences; 17% of them occurred a single time. The ten most abundant clones make up about 12% of the sample.

This clonotype was counted many times. Its antigen target is currently unknown. No base-level quality is on record; no much larger clone is a single base apart. The ophthalmopathy patients had moderately to severely active disease, with a Clinical Activity Score of 3 or higher, a NOSPECS grade of 4 or higher, and a disease duration of less than 3 months. Patients with other autoimmune diseases, uncontrolled infections, pregnancy or lactation were excluded. Clinical symptoms, serum thyroxine, TRAb, thyroid ultrasound and orbital computed tomography were used for diagnosis. Ficoll-Paque density gradient centrifugation was used to isolate PBMCs from 8.5 to 10 ml of fresh peripheral blood. Total RNA was extracted with Trizol reagent and quality-checked on an Agilent 2100 Bioanalyzer. Specimen: peripheral blood. The TCR originated in an adult man with Graves' ophthalmopathy.

The CDR3 amino acid sequence is: CASSVAARGWEQYF. The sequenced DNA: TGTGCCAGCAGCGTAGCCGCGCGGGGTTGGGAGCAGTACTTC. The rearranged segments are TRBV9 and TRBJ2-7; the D gene is perhaps TRBD2, from 6 matching bases. In the germline V gene, CDR1 corresponds to SGDLS and CDR2 to YYNGEE. The trim is 0 bases for V and 7 bases for J, with a gap of 14 bases between the germline ends. The CDR3 sequence holds 14 residues, the cysteine and phenylalanine included. Here the CDR3 DNA is all that survives: 42 bases in frame from base 1.